The T cell receptor (beta chain) under discussion was sequenced for a study of blood T cell repertoires in COVID-19. TCRdb's table, derived via immunoSEQ multiplex PCR, lists solely in-frame clones and lacks some. The sample holds around 250,000 clones; around 86% are singletons and the top ten take 2.5% to 3.5%. Germline values: CDR1 MDHEN, CDR2 SYDVKM. V gave up 5 bases and J gave up 4 bases; unmatched junction bases: 12. This CDR3 is 16 amino acids long. This clone was found once. This sequence originates from a woman in her twenties or thirties with active or convalescent COVID-19. The sequenced sample consisted of peripheral blood. V usage is TRBV28 and J usage is TRBJ1-2; 8 nucleotides agree with TRBD1. The CDR3 DNA reads as TGTGCCAGCAGTCCCCCCTCGGGGACAGGACGCTATGGCTACACCTTC. It encodes CASSPPSGTGRYGYTF.